The 12 T cell receptor beta chains given below trace back to one sample, sequenced in a study of shared clonotypes between healthy human individuals. Assay: immunoSEQ multiplex PCR; the TCRdb copy retains only in-frame clones and omits some. The table shows approximately 2.1 million clones, with 90% to 95% occurring only once. Sequenced: naive CD4+ T cells from PBMCs. Stated subset: CD45RA+ positively selected. The receptors were gathered from a man aged 18-30 years in good health. Some clones in this sample may be carry-over from other donors' samples.

The rearrangement uses TRBV30 and TRBJ2-2; 7 nucleotides align to TRBD2. This CDR3 spans 15 amino acids. CDR1 and CDR2 from the germline V gene are GTSNPN and SVGIG (reference sequence). V dropped 0 bases and J dropped 6; count of bases not matched to a gene: 7. This CDR3 is CAWSVVRESSGELFF. DNA for the CDR3: TGTGCCTGGAGTGTTGTGCGGGAGAGTTCCGGGGAGCTGTTTTTT.

The J gene is TRBJ2-1, the V gene TRBV14; D could derive from TRBD1 or TRBD2 (5 bases each). From germline, CDR1 is SGHDN and CDR2 FVKESK. V lost 4 bases and J 8 bases, leaving 12 bases between the germline ends. The CDR3 is made up of 13 amino acids. As DNA, the CDR3 is TGTGCCAGCAGCCTCACGCCGGGACATGAGCAGTTCTTC. Translating gives CASSLTPGHEQFF.

This chain connects TRBV27 to TRBJ2-3; D is undetermined. V was trimmed by 10 bases and J by 7 bases, leaving 24 bases between them. This CDR3 is 15 amino acids long. In germline, CDR1 is MNHEY, CDR2 SMNVEV (reference sequence). DNA for the CDR3: TGTGCCATCACCGGGTTGCGGAGTTCAAGCTATACGCAGTATTTT. Its protein product is CAITGLRSSSYTQYF.

This chain uses TRBV5-4 with TRBJ1-1; weak D call: TRBD1 (5 bases). Trimming removed 0 bases at V and 7 bases at J, with 7 bases between. This CDR3 region has 12 residues. Germline lookup yields CDR1 SGHNT and CDR2 YYREEE (reference sequence). This CDR3 reads CASSLAGYEAFF. The CDR3 nucleotides read TGTGCCAGCAGCTTGGCAGGGTATGAAGCTTTCTTT.

The gene calls are TRBV28 and TRBJ2-3; 9 bases align to TRBD2. The V and J ends lost 4 bases and 6 bases, in that order; junction bases with no gene match: 8. Germline assignment: CDR1 MDHEN and CDR2 SYDVKM. The CDR3 is 15 residues long. In DNA form, the CDR3 reads TGTGCCAGCAGTTACGGCGGGAGGGCCTCGGATACGCAGTATTTT. Amino acid sequence: CASSYGGRASDTQYF. Using reference TRBV28 and TRBJ2-3 for the parts outside the CDR3, the full variable domain is DVKVTQSSRYLVKRTGEKVFLECVQDMDHENMFWYRQDPGLGLRLIYFSYDVKMKEKGDIPEGYSVSREKKERFSLILESASTNQTSMYLCASSYGGRASDTQYFGPGTRLTVL.

This chain uses TRBV15 with TRBJ1-2; TRBD1 is a possible D gene (6 bases). Trimming took 0 bases from V and 4 from J, leaving 15 bases between them. Per germline, CDR1 LNHNV and CDR2 YYDKDF (reference sequence). This CDR3 is built from 16 residues. DNA for the CDR3: TGTGCCACCAGCAGAGATGTGGCAGGGGACTTCTATGGCTACACCTTC. Protein: CATSRDVAGDFYGYTF.

The genes are TRBV28 and TRBJ2-3, with D tentatively TRBD2 (5 bases). Trimming stripped 5 bases from V and 3 bases from J, with 12 bases between. CDR3 length: 14 residues. Looked up from germline, CDR1 is MDHEN and CDR2 is SYDVKM. The CDR3 sequence is CASSETRLTDTQYF. The DNA for the CDR3 is TGTGCCAGCAGTGAAACTAGATTAACAGATACGCAGTATTTT.

The gene calls are TRBV5-6 and TRBJ1-2; D is ambiguous. The germline V and J ends were trimmed by 1 base and 4 bases, with 8 bases remaining between them. Germline loops: CDR1 SGHDT, CDR2 YYEEEE. The CDR3 covers 13 residues. CDR3 sequence (DNA): TGTGCCAGCAGCTTGTCCGTACTCTATGGCTACACCTTC. Protein product: CASSLSVLYGYTF. Complete variable domain (other parts from reference TRBV5-6 and TRBJ1-2): DAGVTQSPTHLIKTRGQQVTLRCSPKSGHDTVSWYQQALGQGPQFIFQYYEEEERQRGNFPDRFSGHQFPNYSSELNVNALLLGDSALYLCASSLSVLYGYTFGSGTRLTVV.

The chain combines TRBV10-3 with TRBJ1-3; 7 bases align to TRBD1. The V gene's germline CDR1 is ENHRY and CDR2 SYGVKD. After removal of 10 bases from V and 8 bases from J, the junction contained 5 bases not matched to a gene. There are 11 residues in the CDR3. CDR3 residues: CANRQGHTIYF. The CDR3 region has the DNA TGTGCCAACCGACAGGGCCACACCATATATTTT.

The chain combines TRBV9 with TRBJ2-7; D gene unclear. The germline V gene has CDR1 SGDLS and CDR2 YYNGEE. The length of the CDR3 is 13 residues. V was cut by 4 bases and J by 6 bases, with 14 bases left in between. The CDR3 protein is CASSSRPDIEQYF. The CDR3 DNA reads TGTGCCAGCAGCTCAAGACCGGATATCGAGCAGTACTTC.

The chain carries TRBV14 and TRBJ2-7; 7 nucleotides line up with TRBD2. Germline CDR1 SGHDN, CDR2 FVKESK. The ends lost 2 bases at V and 3 bases at J; junction bases unmatched: 10. This CDR3 is built from 16 residues. In DNA, the CDR3 is TGTGCCAGCAGCCAATTATCAGCGGGAAGTCACTACGAGCAGTACTTC. Amino acids: CASSQLSAGSHYEQYF.

This clone has a single count. The same CDR3 also results from other DNA sequences found in this sample. The chain couples TRBV30 to TRBJ1-5; 8 positions match TRBD1. Germline values: CDR1 GTSNPN, CDR2 SVGIG (reference sequence). With V trimmed by 5 bases and J by 4 bases, 1 base remained unmatched. This CDR3 contains 12 residues. The CDR3 sequence is CAWGQGNQPQHF. CDR3 in DNA: TGTGCCTGGGGACAGGGAAATCAGCCCCAGCATTTT.